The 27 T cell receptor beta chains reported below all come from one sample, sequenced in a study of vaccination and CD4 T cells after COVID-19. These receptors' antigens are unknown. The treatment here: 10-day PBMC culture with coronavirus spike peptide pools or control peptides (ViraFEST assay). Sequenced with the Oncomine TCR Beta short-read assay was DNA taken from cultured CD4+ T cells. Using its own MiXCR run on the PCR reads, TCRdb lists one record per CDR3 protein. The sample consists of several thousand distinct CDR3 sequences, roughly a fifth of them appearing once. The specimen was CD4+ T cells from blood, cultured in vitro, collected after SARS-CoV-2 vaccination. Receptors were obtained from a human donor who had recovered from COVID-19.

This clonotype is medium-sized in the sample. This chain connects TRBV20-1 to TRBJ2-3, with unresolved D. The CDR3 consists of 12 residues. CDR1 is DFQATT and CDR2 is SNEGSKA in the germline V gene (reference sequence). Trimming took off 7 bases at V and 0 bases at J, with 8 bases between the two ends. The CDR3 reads CSGYRSTDTQYF. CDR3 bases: TGCAGTGGGTACAGAAGCACAGATACGCAGTATTTT.

The CDR3: CASSRQGPNTEAFF. The CDR3 DNA sequence: TGTGCCAGCAGCCGTCAGGGGCCTAACACTGAAGCTTTCTTT. The chain couples TRBV12-3 or TRBV12-4 to TRBJ1-1; D is perhaps TRBD1 (6 bases). V shed 6 bases and J shed 2 bases, with 13 bases lying between them. The CDR3 is 14 residues long.

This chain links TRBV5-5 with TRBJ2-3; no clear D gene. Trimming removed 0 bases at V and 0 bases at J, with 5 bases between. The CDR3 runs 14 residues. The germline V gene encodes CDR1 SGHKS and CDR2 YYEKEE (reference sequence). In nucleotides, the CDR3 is TGTGCCAGCAGCTTGGACAGTAGCACAGATACGCAGTATTTT. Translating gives CASSLDSSTDTQYF. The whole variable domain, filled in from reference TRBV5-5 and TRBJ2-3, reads DAGVTQSPTHLIKTRGQQVTLRCSPISGHKSVSWYQQVLGQGPQFIFQYYEKEERGRGNFPDRFSARQFPNYSSELNVNALLLGDSALYLCASSLDSSTDTQYFGPGTRLTVL.

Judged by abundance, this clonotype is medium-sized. CDR3 protein: CATSDSGGRRSQYF. CDR3 in DNA: TGTGCCACCAGTGATTCAGGGGGCCGGAGGTCCCAGTACTTC. This chain links TRBV24-1 with TRBJ2-5; 8 bases line up with TRBD1. Losses at the gene ends were 2 bases for V and 9 bases for J; bases not matched to a gene: 7. Per germline, CDR1 KGHDR and CDR2 SFDVKD. The CDR3 consists of 14 residues.

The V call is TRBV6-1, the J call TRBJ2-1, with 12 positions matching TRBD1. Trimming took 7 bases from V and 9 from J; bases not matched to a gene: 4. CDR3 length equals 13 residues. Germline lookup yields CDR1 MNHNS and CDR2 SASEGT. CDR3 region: CASTGTGGGEQFF. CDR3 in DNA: TGTGCCAGCACCGGGACAGGGGGCGGTGAGCAGTTCTTC.

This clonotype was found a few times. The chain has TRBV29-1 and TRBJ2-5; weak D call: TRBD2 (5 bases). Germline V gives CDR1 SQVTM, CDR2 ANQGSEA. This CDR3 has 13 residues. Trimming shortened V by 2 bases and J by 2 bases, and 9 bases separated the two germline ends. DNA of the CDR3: TGCAGCGTTGAACCCGGGATGCAAGAGACCCAGTACTTC. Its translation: CSVEPGMQETQYF.

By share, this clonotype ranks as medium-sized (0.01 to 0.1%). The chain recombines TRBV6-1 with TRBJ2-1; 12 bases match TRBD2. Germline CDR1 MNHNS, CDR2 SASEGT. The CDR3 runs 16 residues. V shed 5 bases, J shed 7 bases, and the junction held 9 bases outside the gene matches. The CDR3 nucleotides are TGTGCCAGCAGTCGCCGACTAGCGGGAGAGGGGAATGAGCAGTTCTTC. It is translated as CASSRRLAGEGNEQFF.

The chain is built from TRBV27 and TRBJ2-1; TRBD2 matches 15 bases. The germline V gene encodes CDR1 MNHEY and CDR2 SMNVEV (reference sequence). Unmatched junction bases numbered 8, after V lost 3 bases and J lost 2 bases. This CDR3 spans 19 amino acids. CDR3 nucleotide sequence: TGTGCCAGCAGTTTGCGACCGGGACTAGCGGGAGGCGCCTACAATGAGCAGTTCTTC. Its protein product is CASSLRPGLAGGAYNEQFF.

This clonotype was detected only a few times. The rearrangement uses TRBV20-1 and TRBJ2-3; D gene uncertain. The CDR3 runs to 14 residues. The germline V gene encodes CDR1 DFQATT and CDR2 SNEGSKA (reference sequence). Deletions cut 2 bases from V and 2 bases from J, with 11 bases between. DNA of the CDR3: TGCAGTGCTAGACACAGTCTACTCACAGATACGCAGTATTTT. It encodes CSARHSLLTDTQYF.

In nucleotides, the CDR3 is TGTGCCAGCAGTGCCGGGACCTACAATGAGCAGTTCTTC. It encodes CASSAGTYNEQFF. The chain is built from TRBV6-1 and TRBJ2-1; D perhaps matches TRBD2 (5 bases). The CDR3 has 13 amino acids. The germline gives CDR1 MNHNS, CDR2 SASEGT. Trimming left V 4 bases short and J 2 bases short, with 6 bases between.

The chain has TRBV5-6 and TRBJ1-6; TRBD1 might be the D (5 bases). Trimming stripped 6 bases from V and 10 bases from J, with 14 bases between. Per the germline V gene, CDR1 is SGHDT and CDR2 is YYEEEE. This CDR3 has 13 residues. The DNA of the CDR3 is TGTGCCAGCAACGAAGGGGTCGGATCACCCCTCCACTTT. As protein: CASNEGVGSPLHF.

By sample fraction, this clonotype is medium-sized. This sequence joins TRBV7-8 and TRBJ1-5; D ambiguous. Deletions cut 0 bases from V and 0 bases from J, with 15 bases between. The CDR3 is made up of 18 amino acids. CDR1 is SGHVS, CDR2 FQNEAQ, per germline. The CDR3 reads CASSLARSPGYSNQPQHF. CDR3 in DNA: TGTGCCAGCAGCTTAGCGCGTTCACCCGGTTATAGCAATCAGCCCCAGCATTTT.

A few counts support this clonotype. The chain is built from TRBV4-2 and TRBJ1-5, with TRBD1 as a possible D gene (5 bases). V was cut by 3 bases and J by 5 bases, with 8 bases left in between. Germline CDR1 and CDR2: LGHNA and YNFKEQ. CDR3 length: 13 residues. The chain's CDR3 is CASSQGGDQPQHF. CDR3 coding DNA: TGTGCCAGCAGCCAGGGGGGGGATCAGCCCCAGCATTTT.

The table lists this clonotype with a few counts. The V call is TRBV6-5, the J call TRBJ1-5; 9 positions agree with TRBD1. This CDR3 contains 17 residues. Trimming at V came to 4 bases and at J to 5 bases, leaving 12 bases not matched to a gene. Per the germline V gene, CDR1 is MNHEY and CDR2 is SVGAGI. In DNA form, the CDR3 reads TGTGCCAGCAGTTTTAACACAGGGGGCTTCTCTCATCAGCCCCAGCATTTT. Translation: CASSFNTGGFSHQPQHF.

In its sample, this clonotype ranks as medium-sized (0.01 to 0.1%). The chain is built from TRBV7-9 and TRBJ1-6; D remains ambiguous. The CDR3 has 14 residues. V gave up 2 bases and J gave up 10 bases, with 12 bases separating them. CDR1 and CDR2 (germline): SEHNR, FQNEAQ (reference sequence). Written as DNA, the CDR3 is TGTGCCAGCAGCTTAAGTCGTGGGTTCTCACCCCTCCACTTT. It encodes CASSLSRGFSPLHF.

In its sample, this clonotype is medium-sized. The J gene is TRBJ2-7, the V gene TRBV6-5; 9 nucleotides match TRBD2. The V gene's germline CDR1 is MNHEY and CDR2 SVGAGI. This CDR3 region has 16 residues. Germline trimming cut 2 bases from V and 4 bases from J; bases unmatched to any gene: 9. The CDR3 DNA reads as TGTGCCAGCAGTTACCTGCTAGCGGGGAGACAATACGAGCAGTACTTC. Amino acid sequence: CASSYLLAGRQYEQYF.

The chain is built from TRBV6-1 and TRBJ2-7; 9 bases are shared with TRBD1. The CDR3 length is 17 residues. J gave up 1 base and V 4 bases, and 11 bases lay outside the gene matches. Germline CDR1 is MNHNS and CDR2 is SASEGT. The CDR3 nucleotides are TGTGCCAGCAGTGCTCGCTTGGGACAGGGAAAATCCTACGAGCAGTACTTC. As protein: CASSARLGQGKSYEQYF.

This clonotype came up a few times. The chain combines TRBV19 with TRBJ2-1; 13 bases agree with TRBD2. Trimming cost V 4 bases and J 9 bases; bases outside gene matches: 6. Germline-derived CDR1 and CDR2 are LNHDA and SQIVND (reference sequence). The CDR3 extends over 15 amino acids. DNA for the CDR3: TGTGCCAGTAGTAGGGGGACTAGCGGGGTACGTGAGCAGTTCTTC. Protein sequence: CASSRGTSGVREQFF.

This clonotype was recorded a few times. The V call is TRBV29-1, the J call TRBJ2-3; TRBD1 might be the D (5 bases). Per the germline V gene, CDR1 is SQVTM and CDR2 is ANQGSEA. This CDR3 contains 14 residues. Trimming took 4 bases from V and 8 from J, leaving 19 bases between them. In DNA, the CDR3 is TGCAGCGTTGGGGCCCCCTCAGGGTTCGGTACGCAGTATTTT. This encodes CSVGAPSGFGTQYF.

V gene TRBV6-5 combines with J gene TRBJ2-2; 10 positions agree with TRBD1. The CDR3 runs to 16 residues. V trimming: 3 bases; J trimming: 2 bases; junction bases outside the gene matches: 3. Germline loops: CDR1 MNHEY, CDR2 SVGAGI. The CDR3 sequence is CASSYGDRGNTGELFF. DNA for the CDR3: TGTGCCAGCAGTTATGGGGACAGGGGAAACACCGGGGAGCTGTTTTTT.

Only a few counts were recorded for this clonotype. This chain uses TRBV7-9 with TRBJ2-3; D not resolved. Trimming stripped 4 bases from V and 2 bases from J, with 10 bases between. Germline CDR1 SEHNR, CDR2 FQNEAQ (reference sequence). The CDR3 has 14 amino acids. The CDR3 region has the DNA TGTGCCAGCAGCTACAGCTCAAACACAGATACGCAGTATTTT. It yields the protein CASSYSSNTDTQYF.

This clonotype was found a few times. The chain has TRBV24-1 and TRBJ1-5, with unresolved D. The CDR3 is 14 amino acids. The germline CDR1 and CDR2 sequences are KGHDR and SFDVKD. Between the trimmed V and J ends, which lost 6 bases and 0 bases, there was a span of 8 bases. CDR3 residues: CATSSLYSNQPQHF. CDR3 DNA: TGTGCCACCAGTTCACTCTATAGCAATCAGCCCCAGCATTTT.

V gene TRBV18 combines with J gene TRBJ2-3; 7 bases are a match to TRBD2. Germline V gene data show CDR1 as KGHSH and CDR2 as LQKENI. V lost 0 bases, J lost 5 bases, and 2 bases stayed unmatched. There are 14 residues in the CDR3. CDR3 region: CASSPPLAKDTQYF. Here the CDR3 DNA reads TGTGCCAGCTCACCACCACTAGCGAAAGATACGCAGTATTTT.

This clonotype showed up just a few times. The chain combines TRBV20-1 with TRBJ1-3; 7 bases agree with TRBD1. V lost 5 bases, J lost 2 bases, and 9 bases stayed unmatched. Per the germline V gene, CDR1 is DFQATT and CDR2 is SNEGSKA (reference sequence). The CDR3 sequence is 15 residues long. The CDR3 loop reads CSAYLTGTAGNTIYF. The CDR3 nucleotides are TGCAGTGCTTACCTCACCGGGACAGCTGGAAACACCATATATTTT.

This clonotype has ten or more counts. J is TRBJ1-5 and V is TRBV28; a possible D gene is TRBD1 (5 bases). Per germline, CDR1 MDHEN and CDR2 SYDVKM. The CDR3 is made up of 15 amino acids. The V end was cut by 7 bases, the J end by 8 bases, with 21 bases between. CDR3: CASNTPDGGIKPQHF. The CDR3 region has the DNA TGTGCCAGCAATACCCCGGATGGGGGAATCAAGCCCCAGCATTTT.

Here the CDR3 reads CAISESRQGSQPQHF. The CDR3 region has the DNA TGTGCCATCAGTGAGTCCAGACAGGGAAGTCAGCCCCAGCATTTT. V usage is TRBV10-3 and J usage is TRBJ1-5; 7 nucleotides align to TRBD1. Germline V gene sequence: CDR1 ENHRY, CDR2 SYGVKD. The CDR3 runs to 15 residues. Trimming at V came to 0 bases and at J to 6 bases, leaving 5 bases not matched to a gene.

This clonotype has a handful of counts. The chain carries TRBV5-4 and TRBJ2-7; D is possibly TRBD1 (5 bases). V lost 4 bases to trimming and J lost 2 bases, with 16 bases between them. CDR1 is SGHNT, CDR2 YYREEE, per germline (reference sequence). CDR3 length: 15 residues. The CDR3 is CASSPGWGLTYEQYF. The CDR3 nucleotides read TGTGCCAGCAGCCCAGGTTGGGGCCTCACCTACGAGCAGTACTTC.